Listed below are T cell receptor beta chains from one sample, sequenced in a study of regulatory T cells in long-lasting Graves disease. TCRdb re-analysed the multiplex PCR reads in MiXCR, keeping a single row per CDR3 protein. The table records approximately 540,000 distinct CDR3 sequences, 12% of them present only once. These data were also reused for a study on T cells in Graves' hyperthyroidism and ophthalmopathy.

The sample in question was peripheral blood mononuclear cells (PBMCs), obtained at new diagnosis, from a patient treated with antithyroid drugs. The receptors were sampled from a woman in her thirties with Graves disease. Both conserved end residues are part of each CDR3. A D gene is named only where the DNA matches it firmly. Clone size is shown for a subset of rows, as once, few, many or a class of expanded clone.

d_gene,len,j_gene,v_gene,abundance,CDR3aa,CDR3nt
.,14,TRBJ2-3,TRBV6-2/TRBV6-3,many,CASSKQTVPDTQYF,TGTGCCAGCAGTAAACAGACAGTCCCAGATACGCAGTATTTT
TRBD2,17,TRBJ2-1,TRBV5-4,few,CASSLARGGGTGMEQFF,TGTGCCAGCAGCTTGGCCCGGGGGGGCGGAACCGGGATGGAGCAGTTCTTC
.,13,TRBJ1-1,TRBV6-2/TRBV6-3,few,CASSETRNTEAFF,TGTGCCAGCAGTGAGACAAGGAACACTGAAGCTTTCTTT
TRBD1,17,TRBJ2-7,TRBV12-5,many,CASGLALPGTGGDEQYF,TGTGCTAGTGGTTTGGCCCTCCCCGGGACAGGGGGAGACGAGCAGTACTTC
.,17,TRBJ2-7,TRBV28,few,CASSVLSTTGFPYEQYF,TGTGCCAGCTCAGTTTTGTCTACGACGGGTTTCCCCTACGAGCAGTACTTC
TRBD2,12,TRBJ2-1,TRBV10-2,few,CASSSTSVEQFF,TGCGCCAGCAGCAGCACTAGCGTTGAGCAGTTCTTC
.,15,TRBJ2-3,TRBV27,many,CASSRPSRSTDTQYF,TGTGCCAGCAGTCGTCCCTCGCGGAGCACAGATACGCAGTATTTT
.,15,TRBJ2-2,TRBV6-1,few,CASSEEMGNTGELFF,TGTGCCAGCAGTGAAGAAATGGGGAACACCGGGGAGCTGTTTTTT
TRBD2,14,TRBJ2-1,TRBV19,few,CASSPYSGNGEQFF,TGTGCCAGTAGTCCCTATAGCGGGAATGGTGAGCAGTTCTTC
.,17,TRBJ1-5,TRBV6-1,many,CASSPHARDTLLQPQHF,TGTGCCAGCAGTCCCCACGCCCGGGACACGCTCCTTCAGCCCCAGCATTTT
TRBD1,13,TRBJ1-2,TRBV20-1,few,CSARDTGAYGYTF,TGCAGTGCTAGAGATACAGGGGCCTATGGCTACACCTTC
.,14,TRBJ2-3,TRBV19,few,CASSIGLAADTQYF,TGTGCCAGTAGTATCGGGCTAGCAGCAGATACGCAGTATTTT
.,14,TRBJ2-7,TRBV3-1,.,CASSHQDRPYEQYF,TGTGCCAGCAGCCACCAAGACAGACCCTACGAGCAGTACTTC
.,13,TRBJ2-1,TRBV14,.,CASSPRFYNEQFF,TGTGCCAGCAGCCCTCGGTTCTACAATGAGCAGTTCTTC
TRBD1,14,TRBJ1-2,TRBV28,many,CASSFTWTGRGYTF,TGTGCCAGCAGTTTTACGTGGACAGGGAGAGGCTACACCTTC
.,15,TRBJ1-1,TRBV18,many,CASSPPSIPNTEAFF,TGTGCCAGCTCACCACCGTCCATTCCGAACACTGAAGCTTTCTTT
TRBD2,16,TRBJ2-4,TRBV28,.,CASSLLGLATQNIQYF,TGTGCCAGCAGTTTATTGGGACTAGCGACCCAAAACATTCAGTACTTC
TRBD2,16,TRBJ2-1,TRBV7-3,many,CASSSGGLAGNNEQFF,TGTGCCAGCAGCTCGGGGGGGCTAGCGGGTAACAATGAGCAGTTCTTC
TRBD1,15,TRBJ1-5,TRBV28,many,CASRPDRVVYQPQHF,TGTGCCAGCAGGCCAGACAGGGTCGTGTATCAGCCCCAGCATTTT
TRBD2,13,TRBJ2-4,TRBV11-2,many,CASSLGLAGIQYF,TGTGCCAGCAGCTTAGGCCTAGCGGGAATTCAGTACTTC
.,14,TRBJ2-5,TRBV11-2,many,CASSLATGEETQYF,TGTGCCAGCAGCTTAGCTACGGGCGAAGAGACCCAGTACTTC
TRBD1,17,TRBJ2-2,TRBV7-2,many,CASKPSRQGALTGELFF,TGTGCCAGCAAACCCTCCCGACAGGGGGCGTTGACCGGGGAGCTGTTTTTT
TRBD1,17,TRBJ1-6,TRBV28,many,CASSLQHLTGFGSPLHF,TGTGCCAGCAGTTTACAACACCTGACAGGGTTCGGTTCACCCCTCCACTTT
TRBD1,15,TRBJ2-1,TRBV6-1,.,CASSPGQGTGNEQFF,TGTGCCAGCAGTCCGGGACAGGGGACGGGGAATGAGCAGTTCTTC
.,15,TRBJ2-5,TRBV3-1,many,CASSQGTLTGETQYF,TGTGCCAGCAGCCAAGGAACCCTAACCGGGGAGACCCAGTACTTC
.,12,TRBJ1-1,TRBV3-1,many,CASSQPGARAFF,TGTGCCAGCAGCCAGCCCGGGGCGCGGGCTTTCTTT
TRBD2,17,TRBJ2-1,TRBV12-3/TRBV12-4,many,CASRWGGLAGRANEQFF,TGTGCCAGCAGGTGGGGCGGACTAGCGGGAAGGGCCAATGAGCAGTTCTTC
TRBD1,15,TRBJ1-2,TRBV11-3,.,CASSLLGTGSHGYTF,TGTGCCAGCAGCTTACTCGGGACAGGGTCGCATGGCTACACCTTC
.,15,TRBJ2-7,TRBV20-1,many,CSAPNRDVGTYEQYF,TGCAGTGCGCCGAACCGGGACGTAGGAACCTACGAGCAGTACTTC
.,18,TRBJ1-4,TRBV11-2,many,CASSLDRGPAGTNEKLFF,TGTGCCAGCAGCTTAGATCGGGGCCCCGCGGGCACTAATGAAAAACTGTTTTTT
TRBD2,15,TRBJ2-7,TRBV19,.,CASSSGLAGAYEQYF,TGTGCCAGTAGTAGCGGACTAGCGGGTGCCTACGAGCAGTACTTC
.,18,TRBJ1-5,TRBV28,many,CASSLFVREVSGNQPQHF,TGTGCCAGCAGTTTATTCGTCAGGGAAGTTAGTGGCAATCAGCCCCAGCATTTT
TRBD1,15,TRBJ1-5,TRBV2,few,CASSGDRAANQPQHF,TGTGCCAGCAGTGGGGACAGGGCGGCCAATCAGCCCCAGCATTTT
TRBD1,16,TRBJ1-2,TRBV7-9,many,CASSRTGITSYYGYTF,TGTGCCAGCAGCCGGACAGGGATAACTTCGTACTATGGCTACACCTTC
TRBD1,14,TRBJ1-5,TRBV30,many,CAWSYSDRHQPQHF,TGTGCCTGGAGTTACTCGGACAGGCATCAGCCCCAGCATTTT